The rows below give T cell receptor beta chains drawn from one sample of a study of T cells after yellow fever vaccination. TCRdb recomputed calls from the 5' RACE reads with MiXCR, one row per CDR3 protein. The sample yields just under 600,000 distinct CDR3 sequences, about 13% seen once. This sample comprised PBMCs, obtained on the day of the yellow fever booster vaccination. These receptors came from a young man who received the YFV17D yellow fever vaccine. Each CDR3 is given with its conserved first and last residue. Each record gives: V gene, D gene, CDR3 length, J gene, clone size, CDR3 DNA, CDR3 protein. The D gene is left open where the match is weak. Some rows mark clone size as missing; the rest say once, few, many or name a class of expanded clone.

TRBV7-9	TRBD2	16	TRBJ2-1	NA	TGTGCCAGCAGTCACCAGCGGGGAAGCTCCTACAATGAGCAGTTCTTC	CASSHQRGSSYNEQFF
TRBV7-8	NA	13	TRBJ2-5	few	TGTGCCAGCAGAGCGGACGGTAGGGAGACCCAGTACTTC	CASRADGRETQYF
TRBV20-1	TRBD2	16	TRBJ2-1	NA	TGCAGTGCTGCCCCGGGGACTAGCGGGAGATACAATGAGCAGTTCTTC	CSAAPGTSGRYNEQFF
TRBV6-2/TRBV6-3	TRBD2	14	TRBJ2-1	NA	TGTGCCAGCAGTTACGGGGGGGGACTTACGGAGCAGTTCTTC	CASSYGGGLTEQFF
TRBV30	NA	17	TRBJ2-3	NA	TGTGCCTGGAGTGTACGGTATTCAGCGGCAACCACAGATACGCAGTATTTT	CAWSVRYSAATTDTQYF
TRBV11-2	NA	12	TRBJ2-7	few	TGTGCCAGCAGCCCTGACAGAAACGAGCAGTACTTC	CASSPDRNEQYF
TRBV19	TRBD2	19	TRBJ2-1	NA	TGTGCCAGTAGTCCCGGGACTAGCGGGAGGGGGAGGTCCTACAATGAGCAGTTCTTC	CASSPGTSGRGRSYNEQFF
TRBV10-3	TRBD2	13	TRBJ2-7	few	TGTGCCATCAGTGCCCCCGCGGGGGACGAGCAGTACTTC	CAISAPAGDEQYF
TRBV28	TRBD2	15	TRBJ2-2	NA	TGTGCCAGCAGGGGTAGCGGGATTGGGTCCGGGGAGCTGTTTTTT	CASRGSGIGSGELFF
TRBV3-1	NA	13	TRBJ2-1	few	TGTGCCAGCAGCCAAGGGGTCTTCAATGAGCAGTTCTTC	CASSQGVFNEQFF
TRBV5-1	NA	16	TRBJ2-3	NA	TGCGCCAGCAGCTTGGCTGTCCGGGAGTCCACAGATACGCAGTATTTT	CASSLAVRESTDTQYF
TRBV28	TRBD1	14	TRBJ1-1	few	TGTGCCAGCAGGGGGGGACAGGGGGCGTTTGAAGCTTTCTTT	CASRGGQGAFEAFF
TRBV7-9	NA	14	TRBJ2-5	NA	TGTGCCAGCCACATGGTTGGGATCCAAGAGACCCAGTACTTC	CASHMVGIQETQYF
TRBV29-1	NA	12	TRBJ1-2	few	TGCAGCGTTGAAGGACAGCAGCATGGCTACACCTTC	CSVEGQQHGYTF
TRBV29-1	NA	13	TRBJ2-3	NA	TGCAGCGTTGAGAAGGGTGGGACAGATACGCAGTATTTT	CSVEKGGTDTQYF
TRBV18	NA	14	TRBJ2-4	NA	TGTGCCAGCTCACCATCAGTCGGGCAAAACATTCAGTACTTC	CASSPSVGQNIQYF
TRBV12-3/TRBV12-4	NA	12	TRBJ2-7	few	TGTGCCAGCAGGAACTATGGCTACGAGCAGTACTTC	CASRNYGYEQYF
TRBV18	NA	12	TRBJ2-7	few	TGTGCCGGAGGGGGCGCCCGCTACGAGCAGTACTTC	CAGGGARYEQYF
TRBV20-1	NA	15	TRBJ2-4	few	TGCAGTGCTAGACCGGGACACTTAGCCAAAAACATTCAGTACTTC	CSARPGHLAKNIQYF
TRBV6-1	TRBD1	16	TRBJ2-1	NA	TGTGCCAGCAGCCCGACAGGGTTTAGCTCCTACAATGAGCAGTTCTTC	CASSPTGFSSYNEQFF
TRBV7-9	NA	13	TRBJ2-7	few	TGTGCCAGCCAAAGAGCGGTTTCCTACGAGCAGTACTTC	CASQRAVSYEQYF
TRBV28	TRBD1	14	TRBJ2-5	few	TGTGCCAGCAGCTCAGGGGGCGAGGCGGAGACCCAGTACTTC	CASSSGGEAETQYF
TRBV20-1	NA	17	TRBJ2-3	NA	TGCAGTGCTAGAGACGTCCCTCGGACGGGAGAGGCAGATACGCAGTATTTT	CSARDVPRTGEADTQYF
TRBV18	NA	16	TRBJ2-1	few	TGTGCCAGCTCACCACCGAAGCGGGTTGGTAAGAATGAGCAGTTCTTC	CASSPPKRVGKNEQFF
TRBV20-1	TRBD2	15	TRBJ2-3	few	TGCAGTGCTAGAGACTACGGGAGGGGCACAGATACGCAGTATTTT	CSARDYGRGTDTQYF
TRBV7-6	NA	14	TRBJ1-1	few	TGTGCCAGCAGCCCCGGGATCCCGGGCACTGAAGCTTTCTTT	CASSPGIPGTEAFF
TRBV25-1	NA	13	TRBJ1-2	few	TGTGCCAGCAGTGATCAAGGTTGGAATGGCTACACCTTC	CASSDQGWNGYTF
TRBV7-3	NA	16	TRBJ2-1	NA	TGTGCCAGCAGCACGCACCCCCCTTCTAGTCGCAATGAGCAGTTCTTC	CASSTHPPSSRNEQFF
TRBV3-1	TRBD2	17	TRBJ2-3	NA	TGTGCCAGCAGCCACCTAGCGGGAGTGGGTGGCACAGATACGCAGTATTTT	CASSHLAGVGGTDTQYF
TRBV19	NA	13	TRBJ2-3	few	TGTGCCAGTAGTAACACCGAGACAGATACGCAGTATTTT	CASSNTETDTQYF
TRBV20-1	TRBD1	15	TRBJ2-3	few	TGCAGTGCTAGACCGGGACAGGGGGCGCCGGATACGCAGTATTTT	CSARPGQGAPDTQYF
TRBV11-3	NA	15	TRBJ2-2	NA	TGTGCCAGCAGCTTAGTAGCGACAACCACCGGGGAGCTGTTTTTT	CASSLVATTTGELFF
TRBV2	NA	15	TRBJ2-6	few	TGTGCCAACAAACAAGTGGGAACTGGGGCCAACGTCCTGACTTTC	CANKQVGTGANVLTF
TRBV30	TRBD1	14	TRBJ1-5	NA	TGTGCCTGGAGCCGGGACAGGGTCAATCAGCCCCAGCATTTT	CAWSRDRVNQPQHF
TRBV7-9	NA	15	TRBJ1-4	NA	TGTGCCAGCAGCCCCGGGGGGACGTCTAATGAAAAACTGTTTTTT	CASSPGGTSNEKLFF
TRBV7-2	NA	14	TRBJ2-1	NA	TGTGCCAGCAGCTTAGAACTAGCAATAAATGAGCAGTTCTTC	CASSLELAINEQFF
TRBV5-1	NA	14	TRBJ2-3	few	TGCGCCAGCAGCTTGCCGGACCAATGGGATACGCAGTATTTT	CASSLPDQWDTQYF
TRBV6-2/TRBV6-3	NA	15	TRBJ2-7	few	TGTGCCAGCACAGGGGCAGGGAAGAATCCCTACGAGCAGTACTTC	CASTGAGKNPYEQYF